The text below deals with one T cell receptor beta chain. Its specificity is not known. This sample stems from a study of cytotoxic CD8 clonotypes in ibrutinib-treated CLL. Broader study findings: Public clonotypes (which were uncommon) either contracted or remained stable on treatment.

Deep sequencing aimed at 1 in 200,000 to 1 in 1 million T cells' resolution. Clones were read by immunoSEQ multiplex PCR, and TCRdb kept only the in-frame ones, dropping some. The repertoire holds approximately 50,000 clones, with about three quarters as singletons. Germline CDR1 and CDR2: MNHNS and SASEGT. Trimming removed 3 bases from V and 1 base from J; junction bases left unmatched: 4. There are 15 residues in the CDR3. This sequence was found in a human donor with chronic lymphocytic leukemia. Here the sequenced sample was PBMCs, taken after 12 months of ibrutinib treatment. The gene calls are TRBV6-1 and TRBJ2-7; TRBD1 agrees at 9 bases. This CDR3 is CASSDPGTGSYEQYF. The CDR3 DNA reads TGTGCCAGCAGTGACCCGGGGACAGGGTCCTACGAGCAGTACTTC.